This T cell receptor beta chain is drawn from a study of blood T cell repertoires in COVID-19. CDR3 length equals 15 residues. V was clipped by 2 bases and J by 4 bases, with 12 bases between them. The germline V gene has CDR1 SEHNR and CDR2 FQNEAQ (reference sequence). Profiling relied on immunoSEQ multiplex PCR, and the TCRdb table lists in-frame clones only, not all of them. This table holds 70,000 to 95,000 clones, roughly 90% found once. The receptor was derived from a man aged 50 to 59 with acute or convalescent COVID-19. The chain links TRBV7-9 to TRBJ2-1; D is ambiguous. Sequenced material: peripheral blood. In DNA, the CDR3 is TGTGCCAGCAGCTTACACCCAAACTCTTACAATGAGCAGTTCTTC. It specifies CASSLHPNSYNEQFF.